This T cell receptor (beta chain) was sequenced for a study of blood T cell repertoires in COVID-19. This clone was observed once. Germline values: CDR1 DFQATT, CDR2 SNEGSKA (reference sequence). Between the trimmed V and J ends, which lost 3 bases and 3 bases, there was a span of 12 bases. This CDR3 is built from 14 residues. The assay was immunoSEQ multiplex PCR, and TCRdb's table has in-frame clones only and misses some. The sample has roughly 130,000 clones, approximately 80% seen once. The sequence was collected from a woman aged 60-70 years with acute or convalescent COVID-19. The chain carries TRBV20-1 and TRBJ1-5; unclear D gene. The specimen sequenced was peripheral blood. The CDR3 loop reads CSASTRHANQPQHF. The CDR3 region has the DNA TGCAGTGCTAGTACGAGGCACGCCAATCAGCCCCAGCATTTT.